This T cell receptor beta chain is drawn from a study of OX40 agonist ivuxolimab in advanced cancers. Across the whole study: Every patient in dose escalation had hepatocellular carcinoma, melanoma, renal cell or head and neck cancer.

Notes on the study in general: Certain nonresponders additionally had low normalized T-cell clonal expansion.

About this clone itself: Its antigen is still unknown.

The table came from immunoSEQ multiplex PCR; TCRdb's copy has only in-frame clones and leaves some out. The sample has about 78,000 clones; approximately 90% are singletons. At cycle 4 day 1, cycle 7 day 1, and baseline, blood was sampled. Sample: CD4+ or CD8+ T cells sorted from blood, taken in a trial of the OX40 agonist ivuxolimab. This clonotype was obtained from an adult with an advanced solid tumor such as melanoma, head and neck, liver or kidney cancer.

The CDR3 region is CASRSTGADTEAFF. The CDR3 region has the DNA TGCGCCAGCAGATCTACAGGGGCCGACACTGAAGCTTTCTTT. The V call is TRBV5-1, the J call TRBJ1-1; 7 positions agree with TRBD1. Germline CDR1 reads SGHRS; CDR2 reads YFSETQ. The J segment lost 3 bases and the V segment lost 5 bases, leaving 7 bases of the junction unmatched. This CDR3 is built from 14 residues.